This T cell receptor beta chain was identified during a study of Ad26.COV2.S vaccination and SARS-CoV-2 variants (dated by TCRdb to the early 2020s). About the full investigation: Vaccine-arm donors came from COV1001, a multicentre, randomized, double-blind, placebo-controlled phase I-IIa trial of Ad26.COV2.S in healthy adults. Ad26.COV2.S was given intramuscularly at 5x10^10 or 1x10^11 viral particles, as a single shot or as two shots 56 days apart. The specificity and breadth of SARS-CoV-2-reactive T cell receptors after Ad26.COV2.S vaccination were assessed by TCRbeta repertoire sequencing. A total of around 32 samples were included in the TCR-sequenced set, comprising around 20 Ad26.COV2.S vaccine recipients, 5 placebo recipients and 8 SARS-CoV-2 convalescent individuals. Participants in the trial were split at random into five groups of five each, receiving low-dose or high-dose Ad26.COV2.S once or twice, or else placebo on both occasions. Investigators did not know the trial group allocation while performing experiments and assessing outcomes.

CDR1 and CDR2, looked up from the germline V gene (reference sequence), are WNHNN and SYGVQD. The CDR3 sequence holds 15 residues, the cysteine and phenylalanine included. Left in the record is the CDR3 DNA by itself, 45 bases read in frame from the first base. V sheds 0 bases and J sheds 4 bases, leaving 11 bases between their ends. About this clone: Its antigen is unknown. No much larger clone exists at a distance of one base, and base qualities are not known.

The immunoSEQ Assay was the method used to sequence TCRbeta CDR3 regions. After extraction, genomic DNA underwent amplification by bias-controlled multiplex PCR, followed by high-throughput sequencing. From the authors' description of their analysis: To quantify the absolute abundance of every unique TCRbeta CDR3 region, sequences were collapsed and filtered. T cell fraction was estimated by normalizing TCRbeta template counts to usable DNA, which was measured by amplifying reference genes present in all nucleated cells. Repertoire TCRs were annotated as SARS-CoV-2-specific when V gene, CDR3 amino acid sequence and J gene were exactly matched to a known reactive TCR set. The reference SARS-CoV-2 TCR set was derived from MIRA and filtered for enrichment in COVID-19-positive ImmuneCODE repertoires, a step that removed public or cross-reactive TCRs. Based on the MIRA antigens, annotated TCRs were further analysed at the level of specific ORF or position within ORF. Breadth was defined as annotated unique rearrangements over total unique productive rearrangements; depth was the summed frequency of those rearrangements. Two-sided Wilcoxon rank-sum tests were applied when comparing TCR breadth between groups. TCRdb provides this immuneACCESS table in a form limited to in-frame rearrangements. Some clones are lacking; in checked studies, under half of them reflect an unresolved V gene, and why the rest are absent is not known. V and J calls and clone size are given by that table; D and trimming were obtained from the DNA. The table for this sample lists approximately 280,000 clones; more than 75% of them were counted only once. Approximately 3.3% of the sample is held by the ten biggest clonotypes.

Results the study describes overall, beyond this receptor: The authors noted that total T cell responses may have been underestimated by the TCR breadth and depth analyses. Vaccine and placebo recipients had comparable non-spike TCR breadth, which fits with the vaccine containing only spike. Spike-specific TCR breadth was higher in Ad26.COV2.S recipients than in placebo recipients (P = 0.0014). After vaccination, substantial breadth of spike-specific CD8+ and CD4+ T cell responses was reported. Comparing responses between vaccine doses or regimens was not something the study was powered to do.

The sample's treatment or condition, from its label and the paper: about 20 received Ad26.COV2.S at low or high dose, single or two shots; roughly five received placebo; per-sample allocation not given. For vaccine and placebo recipients, repertoires were sequenced using samples collected on day 63 after the first injection. Between 29 July and 7 August 2020, Cohort 1b enrolled about 27 adults aged 18-55 years at one site in Boston, USA. Ad26.COV2.S was a replication-incompetent adenovirus type 26 vector that expressed a prefusion-stabilized SARS-CoV-2 spike protein derived from the original Wuhan strain.

The chain links TRBV10-1 with TRBJ2-3; the D gene may be TRBD1 or TRBD2, since each aligns over 6 bases. The source of this sequence is a person aged 18-60 years who received the Ad26.COV2.S COVID-19 vaccine or a placebo. Sequencing used peripheral blood, obtained in a trial of Ad26.COV2.S vaccine versus placebo. The nucleotide sequence reads TGCGCCAGCAGTGAGTCGAAGGGGGGAGCAGATACGCAGTATTTT. This gives the protein CASSESKGGADTQYF.